This entry lists 10 T cell receptor beta chains sequenced from one sample in a study of T cells in Graves' hyperthyroidism and ophthalmopathy. Authors of the study amplified TCR beta CDR3 regions from RNA transcripts. During a first-round RT-PCR of the TCR CDR3, the HTBI primer set was used. TCRdb ran MiXCR on the multiplex PCR reads and lists one entry per CDR3 protein. The top ten hold more than 11% of the sample, which has around 500,000 distinct CDR3 sequences, about 14% seen once. Material: blood. All receptors come from a woman aged 40 to 50 with Graves' hyperthyroidism.

This clonotype was detected a few times. V usage is TRBV18 and J usage is TRBJ2-5; possible D gene TRBD2, 7 bases. Between the trimmed V and J ends, which lost 0 bases and 3 bases, there was a span of 14 bases. The CDR3 covers 16 residues. Germline CDR1 KGHSH, CDR2 LQKENI. CDR3 residues: CASSPPPGGPEETQYF. The CDR3 coding sequence is TGTGCCAGCTCACCACCTCCCGGGGGGCCCGAAGAGACCCAGTACTTC.

This clonotype was seen many times. The J gene is TRBJ2-1, the V gene TRBV11-2, with a weak D call TRBD1 (6 bases). Trimming pared 4 bases from V and 6 bases from J, leaving 19 bases between. The germline V gene encodes CDR1 SGHAT and CDR2 FQNNGV. The CDR3 runs to 16 residues. For the CDR3, the DNA is TGTGCCAGCAGCTCCACTGCAGGGGCGATTACCAATGAGCAGTTCTTC. Translated, it gives CASSSTAGAITNEQFF.

This clonotype appeared a few times. The chain combines TRBV7-9 with TRBJ2-7; 10 nucleotides agree with TRBD1. The CDR3 has 15 amino acids. After removal of 6 bases from V and 5 bases from J, the junction contained 10 bases not matched to a gene. CDR1 SEHNR and CDR2 FQNEAQ come from the germline V gene (reference sequence). CDR3: CASSPRDRGTDEQYF. The CDR3 DNA reads TGTGCCAGCAGTCCGAGGGACAGGGGTACTGACGAGCAGTACTTC.

There are many counts of this clonotype. V and J are TRBV20-1 and TRBJ2-1; 9 bases are a match to TRBD2. Germline V lookup: CDR1 DFQATT, CDR2 SNEGSKA (reference sequence). The length of the CDR3 is 15 residues. The trim removed 5 bases at V and 6 bases at J, leaving 11 bases unmatched. The CDR3 is CSAGPPAGGSNEQFF. DNA for the CDR3: TGCAGTGCTGGGCCCCCGGCGGGAGGGAGCAATGAGCAGTTCTTC.

This clonotype was seen only a few times. V is TRBV29-1 and J is TRBJ2-3; D is undetermined. Per the germline V gene, CDR1 is SQVTM and CDR2 is ANQGSEA. This CDR3 has 14 residues. The V gene lost 4 bases and the J gene lost 1 base, with 12 bases spanning the gap. The CDR3 region is CSVVAVFGTDTQYF. As DNA, the CDR3 is TGCAGCGTTGTAGCCGTGTTCGGCACAGATACGCAGTATTTT.

This clonotype was counted at least ten times. The chain carries TRBV5-1 and TRBJ2-1; 8 bases agree with TRBD1. The CDR3 runs 16 residues. Germline V gene lookup returns CDR1 SGHRS and CDR2 YFSETQ. V was clipped by 2 bases and J by 0 bases; unmatched bases: 4. The CDR3 DNA sequence: TGCGCCAGCAGCTTAATTACAGGGGGCTCCTACAATGAGCAGTTCTTC. It yields the protein CASSLITGGSYNEQFF.

This clonotype was seen at least ten times. The chain combines TRBV10-1 with TRBJ2-3, with D uncertain. CDR3 length: 13 amino acids. The V and J ends lost 3 bases and 3 bases respectively, with 7 bases between them. CDR1 and CDR2 (germline): WNHNN, SYGVQD (reference sequence). The CDR3 DNA reads as TGCGCCAGCAGTGAAACGAGAACAGATACGCAGTATTTT. This gives the protein CASSETRTDTQYF.

V gene TRBV27 combines with J gene TRBJ1-5, with no clear D. The CDR3 has 13 amino acids. Per the germline V gene, CDR1 is MNHEY and CDR2 is SMNVEV (reference sequence). Deletions cut 3 bases from V and 3 bases from J, with 6 bases between. CDR3 amino acids: CASSFSLNQPQHF. In nucleotides, the CDR3 is TGTGCCAGCAGTTTTTCCCTCAATCAGCCCCAGCATTTT.

The sample holds many counts of this clonotype. V is TRBV6-5 and J is TRBJ2-7; 9 positions agree with TRBD2. This CDR3 has 17 amino acids. The ends lost 0 bases at V and 3 bases at J; junction bases unmatched: 9. The germline V gene has CDR1 MNHEY and CDR2 SVGAGI. The CDR3, as DNA: TGTGCCAGCAGTTACTCGAGTTCTAGCGGGGTGTACTACGAGCAGTACTTC. Translation: CASSYSSSSGVYYEQYF.

The chain employs TRBV4-2 and TRBJ2-1; 13 bases are a match to TRBD2. Germline V gives CDR1 LGHNA, CDR2 YNFKEQ. Losses at the gene ends were 0 bases for V and 7 bases for J; bases not matched to a gene: 6. The CDR3 loop spans 17 amino acids. CDR3 nucleotide sequence: TGTGCCAGCAGCCAAGAACTAGCGGGAGGGCCGGAAAATGAGCAGTTCTTC. Translated, it gives CASSQELAGGPENEQFF.